The T cell receptor (beta chain) under discussion was sequenced for a study of T-cell memory formation after mild COVID-19. Study information: TCR clusters were mostly donor specific. General study results and limits: The main location of contracting CD4+ clones was CM and EM, and that of contracting CD8+ clones was EMRA. Whether second-wave clones peaking at day 37 were SARS-CoV-2 specific went unconfirmed.

It was 5'RACE with constant-segment primers that produced the TCR alpha and TCR beta cDNA libraries, which carried sample barcodes and UMIs. One entry per CDR3 protein results from TCRdb running MiXCR on the 5' RACE reads. The sample consists of hundreds of thousands of distinct CDR3 sequences, less than 25% of them appearing once. The table lists this clonotype with a few counts. What it recognizes is unknown. V was shortened by 0 bases and J by 5 bases, with 14 bases between the two germline ends. Germline V gene lookup returns CDR1 LGHNA and CDR2 YSLEER. The CDR3 has 16 residues. The material sequenced was PBMCs or a T cell subset sorted from them (not recorded which). The genes are TRBV4-3 and TRBJ1-5; D perhaps matches TRBD1 (5 bases). This sequence was found in a man between 18 and 29 years old who had mild COVID-19 (a few samples of this study predate the infection). Cell type and time point are not known. In nucleotides, the CDR3 is TGCGCCAGCAGCCAAGAATACGGCAGGGTTCATCAGCCCCAGCATTTT. Its protein product is CASSQEYGRVHQPQHF.